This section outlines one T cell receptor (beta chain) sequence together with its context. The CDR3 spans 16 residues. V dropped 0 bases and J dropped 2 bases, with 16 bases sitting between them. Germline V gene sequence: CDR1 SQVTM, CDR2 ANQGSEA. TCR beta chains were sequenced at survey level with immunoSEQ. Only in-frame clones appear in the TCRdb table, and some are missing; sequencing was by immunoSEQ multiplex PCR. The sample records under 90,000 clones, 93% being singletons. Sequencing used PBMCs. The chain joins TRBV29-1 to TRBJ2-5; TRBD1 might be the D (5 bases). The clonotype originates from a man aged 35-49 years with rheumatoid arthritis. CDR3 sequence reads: CSVEDLETALQETQYF. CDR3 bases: TGCAGCGTTGAAGATCTCGAGACAGCCCTACAAGAGACCCAGTACTTC. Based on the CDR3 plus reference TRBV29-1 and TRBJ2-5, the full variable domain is SAVISQKPSRDICQRGTSLTIQCQVDSQVTMMFWYRQQPGQSLTLIATANQGSEATYESGFVIDKFPISRPNLTFSTLTVSNMSPEDSSIYLCSVEDLETALQETQYFGPGTRLLVL.